The 28 T cell receptor beta chains in this list originate from one sample, sequenced in a study of Graves' ophthalmopathy and Graves' hyperthyroidism. The authors amplified TCR beta CDR3 regions, and they did so from RNA transcripts for repertoire sequencing. Scientists carried out first-round RT-PCR using HTBI primers and then a second-round multiplex PCR. TCRdb itself ran the multiplex PCR reads through MiXCR, one entry per CDR3 protein. The sample includes roughly 1.1 million distinct CDR3 sequences, 36% of them seen just once. Sequenced sample: peripheral blood or thyroid tissue (not recorded which). Source of these receptors: an adult man with Graves' hyperthyroidism.

The chain recombines TRBV20-1 with TRBJ2-1, with D perhaps TRBD2 (6 bases). V dropped 1 base and J dropped 3 bases, with 19 bases sitting between them. Germline CDR1 reads DFQATT; CDR2 reads SNEGSKA (reference sequence). This CDR3 contains 17 residues. The CDR3 spells CSARGPRRGGVYNEQFF. The CDR3 region has the DNA TGCAGTGCTAGAGGTCCCCGGAGGGGCGGGGTCTACAATGAGCAGTTCTTC.

Notes on this clonotype: A read error is possible here, since a much larger clone lies one base away. The chain links TRBV9 to TRBJ2-5, with D maybe TRBD1 (5 bases). CDR1 is SGDLS, CDR2 YYNGEE, per germline. CDR3 length equals 15 residues. CDR3 protein: CASSVGGSTQATQYF. In DNA, the CDR3 is TGTGCCAGCAGCGTAGGGGGCAGTACACAAGCGACCCAGTACTTC. The full variable domain, its missing parts supplied by reference TRBV9 and TRBJ2-5, is DSGVTQTPKHLITATGQRVTLRCSPRSGDLSVYWYQQSLDQGLQFLIQYYNGEERAKGNILERFSAQQFPDLHSELNLSSLELGDSALYFCASSVGGSTQATQYFGPGTRLLVL.

This clonotype was found once. The V gene is TRBV7-2, the J gene TRBJ2-7, with D unresolved. The CDR3 contains 12 residues. The V end lost 6 bases, the J end lost 6 bases, and 12 bases lay between the germline ends. Per germline, CDR1 SGHTA and CDR2 FQGNSA. CDR3 DNA: TGTGCCAGCAGTACCCCCAGGCCCGAGCAGTACTTC. It codes for CASSTPRPEQYF.

This chain joins TRBV11-2 and TRBJ2-5; 13 nucleotides line up with TRBD2. This CDR3 region has 15 residues. After removal of 5 bases from V and 8 bases from J, the junction contained 8 bases not matched to a gene. CDR1 and CDR2 (germline): SGHAT, FQNNGV. The CDR3 DNA sequence: TGTGCCAGCAGCCTAGGGACTAGCGGGATCGGTACCCAGTACTTC. This gives the protein CASSLGTSGIGTQYF.

In this sample, this clonotype turned up a few times. The chain couples TRBV2 to TRBJ1-1, with TRBD1 matching over 8 bases. CDR1 and CDR2 (germline): SNHLY, FYNNEI. The V and J ends lost 10 bases and 7 bases, in that order; junction bases with no gene match: 11. CDR3 length equals 13 residues. For the CDR3, the DNA is TGTGCCACTGGAGACAGGGGTCGCGGTGAAGCTTTCTTT. Encoded protein: CATGDRGRGEAFF.

The chain is built from TRBV6-1 and TRBJ1-1, with D possibly TRBD1 on 5 matching bases. CDR1 is MNHNS, CDR2 SASEGT, per germline. V gave up 6 bases and J gave up 3 bases, with 20 bases separating them. This CDR3 spans 16 amino acids. The chain's CDR3 is CASSQPTGTADTEAFF. In DNA form, the CDR3 reads TGTGCCAGCAGCCAGCCCACCGGGACGGCGGACACTGAAGCTTTCTTT.

This clonotype has a handful of counts. The CDR3 region is CASSNPRAQEKLFF. The DNA for the CDR3 is TGTGCCAGCAGTAACCCACGAGCCCAGGAAAAACTGTTTTTT. The chain links TRBV27 to TRBJ1-4; D remains ambiguous. CDR3 length equals 14 residues. Looked up from germline, CDR1 is MNHEY and CDR2 is SMNVEV (reference sequence). V was cut by 5 bases and J by 8 bases, with 15 bases left in between.

This clonotype was found a few times. The V call is TRBV5-4, the J call TRBJ2-7; 10 positions match TRBD2. The CDR3 is 15 amino acids. CDR1 and CDR2 from the germline V gene are SGHNT and YYREEE (reference sequence). V shed 0 bases and J 2 bases; nucleotides not matched to a gene: 2. The CDR3 nucleotides are TGTGCCAGCAGCTTGGTAACTAGCGGGGCCTACGAGCAGTACTTC. Translating gives CASSLVTSGAYEQYF.

The V gene is TRBV2, the J gene TRBJ2-7; a possible D gene is TRBD2 (5 bases). There are 14 residues in the CDR3. V shed 8 bases and J shed 3 bases, with 17 bases lying between them. The germline CDR1 and CDR2 sequences are SNHLY and FYNNEI. CDR3 coding DNA: TGTGCCAGCCTTCAAAAAGACGGGGTCTACGAGCAGTACTTC. It is translated as CASLQKDGVYEQYF.

Remarks on this clonotype: Mismatch with germline at one junction end may stem from a read error. The chain employs TRBV7-2 and TRBJ2-7; D tentatively reads TRBD1 or TRBD2 (5 bases each). The germline gives CDR1 SGHTA, CDR2 FQGNSA. The length of the CDR3 is 15 residues. The CDR3 nucleotides read TGTGTCAGCAGCTCTGGGGGTGGCCTCTCCTACGAGCAGTGCTTC. It yields the protein CVSSSGGGLSYEQCF.

This clonotype was picked up many times. At one of its ends the junction is not consistent with the germline gene, which may arise from a read error. The chain uses TRBV12-3 or TRBV12-4 and TRBJ1-5; D not certain. This CDR3 has 14 residues. CDR3 DNA: TGCGCCAGCAGCTTGGAGCTTAGCAATCAGCCCCAGCATTTT. As protein: CASSLELSNQPQHF.

V usage is TRBV7-2 and J usage is TRBJ2-2, with 8 bases that match TRBD1. J gave up 6 bases and V 5 bases, and 8 bases lay outside the gene matches. Germline V CDR1 and CDR2: SGHTA, FQGNSA. This CDR3 is built from 15 residues. The chain's CDR3 is CASSPWTGRAGELFF. CDR3 bases: TGTGCCAGCAGCCCGTGGACAGGGCGGGCCGGGGAGCTGTTTTTT.

The sample holds many counts of this clonotype. The rearrangement uses TRBV29-1 and TRBJ2-7; 14 bases fit TRBD2. Germline lookup yields CDR1 SQVTM and CDR2 ANQGSEA. CDR3 length: 16 amino acids. Trimming at V came to 6 bases and at J to 0 bases, leaving 7 bases not matched to a gene. The CDR3 reads CSVDGLAGGTSYEQYF. CDR3 in DNA: TGCAGCGTGGATGGACTAGCGGGAGGAACCTCCTACGAGCAGTACTTC.

This clonotype has ten or more counts. J is TRBJ1-5 and V is TRBV25-1; tentative D call: TRBD1 (5 bases). V lost 4 bases and J 6 bases, leaving 13 bases between the germline ends. From germline, CDR1 is MGHDK and CDR2 SYGVNS. This CDR3 is 14 amino acids long. CDR3 nucleotides: TGTGCCAGCAGTGCCGCAGGGAATAGTCAGCCCCAGCATTTT. Encoded protein: CASSAAGNSQPQHF.

This clonotype was seen only once. The rearrangement links TRBV7-9 to TRBJ1-6; possible D gene TRBD1, 6 bases. Trimming shortened V by 6 bases and J by 10 bases, and 13 bases separated the two germline ends. This CDR3 contains 13 residues. Germline V gene sequence: CDR1 SEHNR, CDR2 FQNEAQ (reference sequence). The CDR3 bases are TGTGCCAGCAGTGGGGGGCGAGGGTCACCCCTCCACTTT. This gives the protein CASSGGRGSPLHF.

This clonotype was found once. This sequence joins TRBV7-9 and TRBJ2-5; tentatively, D is TRBD1 (6 bases). Germline V lookup: CDR1 SEHNR, CDR2 FQNEAQ (reference sequence). This CDR3 is built from 18 residues. V shed 6 bases and J shed 7 bases, with 30 bases lying between them. The CDR3 sequence is CASRFWTDVSGAHRTQYF. CDR3 in DNA: TGTGCCAGCAGATTTTGGACAGACGTCTCTGGGGCGCACCGGACCCAGTACTTC.

Concerning this clonotype itself: As the CDR3 is not closed by the conserved phenylalanine or tryptophan, this likely results from a read error. No DNA is shown, since the ends of the CDR3 on it are uncertain; the CDR3 is the one TCRdb lists. J is TRBJ2-7 and V is TRBV15; the D call TRBD1 from the table was never checked on the DNA. Looked up from germline, CDR1 is LNHNV and CDR2 is YYDKDF (reference sequence). The CDR3 length is 11 residues, termini included. CDR3 region: CATSRDQGQTY.

This clonotype has ten or more counts. The chain links TRBV7-2 to TRBJ2-7; unclear D gene. CDR1 and CDR2 from the germline V gene are SGHTA and FQGNSA. V lost 1 base and J 2 bases, leaving 9 bases between the germline ends. The CDR3 spans 14 residues. CDR3 nucleotide sequence: TGTGCCAGCAGCTTAGGGCAGAGAGCCTACGAGCAGTACTTC. It yields the protein CASSLGQRAYEQYF.

This clonotype was observed many times. The rearrangement uses TRBV20-1 and TRBJ2-5; 10 bases agree with TRBD2. The V and J ends lost 3 bases and 1 base, in that order; junction bases with no gene match: 5. The CDR3 loop spans 15 amino acids. Germline V CDR1 and CDR2: DFQATT, SNEGSKA (reference sequence). CDR3 sequence: CSASRASGSQETQYF. CDR3 DNA: TGCAGTGCTAGCCGGGCTAGCGGGAGCCAAGAGACCCAGTACTTC.

Concerning this clonotype itself: This may arise from a read error, as a much more abundant clone is one base away. The chain has TRBV7-9 and TRBJ1-1; D remains ambiguous. The CDR3 contains 15 residues. Per germline, CDR1 SEHNR and CDR2 FQNEAQ (reference sequence). CDR3 residues: CTSSLAAGPGTEAFF. CDR3 in DNA: TGTACCAGCAGCTTAGCTGCCGGGCCCGGCACTGAAGCTTTCTTT.

This clonotype was seen ten or more times. The chain recombines TRBV10-3 with TRBJ2-7; TRBD1 aligns across 8 bases. J gave up 5 bases and V 10 bases, and 10 bases lay outside the gene matches. This CDR3 has 13 amino acids. Per germline, CDR1 ENHRY and CDR2 SYGVKD. The CDR3 region has the DNA TGTGCCACTGGTAGGACAGGGAGGAACGAGCAGTACTTC. This encodes CATGRTGRNEQYF.

The table lists this clonotype with many counts. This rearrangement joins TRBV20-1 to TRBJ1-5, with 8 bases aligning to TRBD1. Trimming took 5 bases from V and 2 from J; bases not matched to a gene: 5. Germline V gene data show CDR1 as DFQATT and CDR2 as SNEGSKA (reference sequence). The CDR3 sequence is 14 residues long. Written as DNA, the CDR3 is TGCAGTGCTGAGGGACAGGTTGGCAATCAGCCCCAGCATTTT. Translation gives CSAEGQVGNQPQHF.

J is TRBJ1-1 and V is TRBV5-6; 10 bases line up with TRBD1. This CDR3 contains 18 residues. Germline CDR1 reads SGHDT; CDR2 reads YYEEEE. Germline trimming cut 8 bases from V and 0 bases from J; bases unmatched to any gene: 16. For the CDR3, the DNA is TGTGCCAGTAGTACACCGCAAGACAGGGGGCCCATGAACACTGAAGCTTTCTTT. Its translation is CASSTPQDRGPMNTEAFF.

In this sample, this clonotype turned up many times. The chain links TRBV19 to TRBJ1-5; D uncertain. This CDR3 has 13 residues. With 5 bases removed from V and 0 bases from J, the gap between germline ends came to 5 bases. Germline V gene sequence: CDR1 LNHDA, CDR2 SQIVND (reference sequence). The CDR3 nucleotides read TGTGCCAGTAGTCCGCCTAGCAATCAGCCCCAGCATTTT. It specifies CASSPPSNQPQHF.

This clonotype was seen only a few times. V usage is TRBV15 and J usage is TRBJ2-3; 7 positions agree with TRBD1. The CDR3 totals 16 residues. In germline, CDR1 is LNHNV, CDR2 YYDKDF (reference sequence). J was trimmed by 3 bases and V by 3 bases; bases with no gene match: 9. The CDR3 reads CATSSHRGLRTDTQYF. The CDR3 DNA follows: TGTGCCACCAGCAGTCACAGGGGTTTAAGGACAGATACGCAGTATTTT. Full variable domain (outside the CDR3, taken from reference TRBV15 and TRBJ2-3): DAMVIQNPRYQVTQFGKPVTLSCSQTLNHNVMYWYQQKSSQAPKLLFHYYDKDFNNEADTPDNFQSRRPNTSFCFLDIRSPGLGDTAMYLCATSSHRGLRTDTQYFGPGTRLTVL.

The sample holds a few counts of this clonotype. The rearrangement links TRBV3-1 to TRBJ2-6; D call uncertain. This CDR3 has 13 amino acids. The V and J ends lost 1 base and 7 bases respectively, with 5 bases between them. Germline-derived CDR1 and CDR2 are LGHDT and YNNKEL (reference sequence). The CDR3 is CASSQATANVLTF. CDR3 nucleotides: TGTGCCAGCAGCCAAGCGACAGCCAACGTCCTGACTTTC. Complete variable domain (other parts from reference TRBV3-1 and TRBJ2-6): DTAVSQTPKYLVTQMGNDKSIKCEQNLGHDTMYWYKQDSKKFLKIMFSYNNKELIINETVPNRFSPKSPDKAHLNLHINSLELGDSAVYFCASSQATANVLTFGAGSRLTVL.

This clonotype turned up a few times. The CDR3 nucleotides read TGTGCCAGCAGCTGGGACAGGGGGCGCGGGACTGAAGCTTTCTTT. This gives the protein CASSWDRGRGTEAFF. The J gene is TRBJ1-1, the V gene TRBV5-8; 12 nucleotides line up with TRBD1. Germline trimming cut 3 bases from V and 5 bases from J; bases unmatched to any gene: 5. This CDR3 has 15 residues. Per germline, CDR1 SGHTS and CDR2 YDEGEE.

In its sample, this clonotype was seen a few times. This chain joins TRBV6-4 and TRBJ2-7; D tentatively reads TRBD1 or TRBD2 (5 bases each). Germline V gene lookup returns CDR1 MRHNA and CDR2 SNTAGT. There are 18 residues in the CDR3. Trimming shortened V by 5 bases and J by 1 base, and 24 bases separated the two germline ends. The CDR3 is CASSSLQVGGRSSYEQYF. CDR3 sequence (DNA): TGTGCCAGCAGTTCTCTCCAGGTTGGGGGAAGGTCTTCCTACGAGCAGTACTTC.